This section outlines one T cell receptor beta chain sequence together with its context. What it binds is not known. There are 13 residues in the CDR3. Germline V gene data show CDR1 as MNHEY and CDR2 as SMNVEV (reference sequence). After removal of 6 bases from V and 4 bases from J, the junction contained 0 bases not matched to a gene. The assay was immunoSEQ multiplex PCR, and TCRdb's table has in-frame clones only and misses some. Found here are under 95,000 clones, roughly 89% of them singletons; the top ten hold about 1.3%. These data come from a study of OX40 agonist ivuxolimab in advanced cancers. Study conclusions and caveats: Those patients achieving a partial response at 0.1-3.0 mg/kg showed among the lowest clonal expansion. Fewer expanded clones were found on average in CD4+ than in CD8+ T cells.

The material was CD4+ or CD8+ T cells sorted from blood, obtained in a trial of the OX40 agonist ivuxolimab. This TCR derives from an adult with an advanced solid tumor such as melanoma, head and neck, liver or kidney cancer. The chain has TRBV27 and TRBJ1-6, with 7 bases lining up with TRBD1. The DNA of the CDR3 is TGTGCCAGCAGGACAGGGTATAATTCACCCCTCCACTTT. It specifies CASRTGYNSPLHF.